These 12 T cell receptor beta chains came from one sample sequenced in a study of blood T cell repertoires in COVID-19. Clones were read by immunoSEQ multiplex PCR, and TCRdb kept only the in-frame ones, dropping some. The sample includes about 170,000 clones, more than 70% of them seen just once. The specimen sequenced was PBMCs or T cells enriched from blood (not recorded which). Source of these receptors: a woman aged 50 to 65 in a cohort exposed to, infected with or recovered from COVID-19 (not recorded which).

This chain links TRBV27 with TRBJ1-5; a weak D match, TRBD1 (5 bases). CDR1 MNHEY and CDR2 SMNVEV come from the germline V gene (reference sequence). V shed 2 bases and J shed 4 bases, with 9 bases lying between them. There are 14 residues in the CDR3. The CDR3 loop reads CASSLAGDNQPQHF. For the CDR3, the DNA is TGTGCCAGCAGTTTAGCGGGGGATAATCAGCCCCAGCATTTT.

V and J are TRBV10-3 and TRBJ1-5; 7 nucleotides align to TRBD1. The CDR3 runs 13 residues. Trimming at V came to 6 bases and at J to 4 bases, leaving 3 bases not matched to a gene. Germline values: CDR1 ENHRY, CDR2 SYGVKD. The CDR3, as DNA: TGTGCCATCAGGGGGACAGCGAATCAGCCCCAGCATTTT. Its translation: CAIRGTANQPQHF.

This rearrangement joins TRBV11-2 to TRBJ2-7; possibly TRBD2 for D (6 bases). With 1 base removed from V and 6 bases from J, the gap between germline ends came to 10 bases. The CDR3 contains 13 residues. From germline, CDR1 is SGHAT and CDR2 FQNNGV. CDR3 DNA: TGTGCCAGCAGCTTAGGGAGGGTTATCGAGCAGTACTTC. Encoded protein: CASSLGRVIEQYF.

V is TRBV4-2 and J is TRBJ2-7; 7 bases are shared with TRBD2. The V gene's germline CDR1 is LGHNA and CDR2 YNFKEQ. J was trimmed by 2 bases and V by 2 bases; bases with no gene match: 6. CDR3 size: 15 residues. The CDR3 region is CASSQTAGDTYEQYF. CDR3 coding DNA: TGTGCCAGCAGCCAAACTGCGGGAGACACCTACGAGCAGTACTTC.

Only one count was recorded for this clone. Written as DNA, the CDR3 is TGTGCCAGCAGTTACCTCCCCTCAGGGGCCGGGGAGCTGTTTTTT. Protein sequence: CASSYLPSGAGELFF. The chain uses TRBV6-2 or TRBV6-3 and TRBJ2-2; D is perhaps TRBD1 (6 bases). CDR3 length equals 15 residues. CDR1 and CDR2 from the germline V gene are MNHEY and SVGEGT. With 2 bases removed from V and 6 bases from J, the gap between germline ends came to 13 bases.

This clone was counted once. The chain recombines TRBV15 with TRBJ1-6; TRBD1 is a possible D gene (6 bases). Trimming took off 0 bases at V and 9 bases at J, with 12 bases between the two ends. This CDR3 comprises 15 residues. Per the germline V gene, CDR1 is LNHNV and CDR2 is YYDKDF (reference sequence). This chain's CDR3 is CATSREDRQISPLHF. In DNA, the CDR3 is TGTGCCACCAGCAGAGAGGACAGACAGATTTCACCCCTCCACTTT.

A remark on this clone: The same CDR3 arises from other DNA sequences in this sample as well. The rearrangement links TRBV28 to TRBJ1-2; tentatively, D is TRBD1 (6 bases). Trimming took 6 bases from V and 2 from J, leaving 7 bases between them. The CDR3 extends over 12 amino acids. The germline CDR1 and CDR2 sequences are MDHEN and SYDVKM. The CDR3 loop reads CASRTGNYGYTF. In DNA form, the CDR3 reads TGTGCCAGCAGAACAGGGAACTATGGCTACACCTTC.

The J gene is TRBJ2-2, the V gene TRBV27; 11 nucleotides align to TRBD2. J was trimmed by 1 base and V by 6 bases; bases with no gene match: 1. This CDR3 spans 15 amino acids. Germline-derived CDR1 and CDR2 are MNHEY and SMNVEV (reference sequence). CDR3 sequence: CASRGLAVNTGELFF. CDR3 DNA: TGTGCCAGCAGGGGACTAGCGGTGAACACCGGGGAGCTGTTTTTT.

The chain recombines TRBV18 with TRBJ2-7; 7 bases are a match to TRBD1. Per the germline V gene, CDR1 is KGHSH and CDR2 is LQKENI. J gave up 3 bases and V 6 bases, and 11 bases lay outside the gene matches. The CDR3 runs 15 residues. The chain's CDR3 is CASSPAGTAYYEQYF. CDR3 coding DNA: TGTGCCAGCTCCCCGGCCGGGACAGCATACTACGAGCAGTACTTC.

V gene TRBV5-6 combines with J gene TRBJ2-3, with D possibly matching TRBD1 (6 bases). CDR3 length: 15 amino acids. Per the germline V gene, CDR1 is SGHDT and CDR2 is YYEEEE. V was shortened by 4 bases and J by 6 bases, with 18 bases between the two germline ends. The CDR3 nucleotides are TGTGCCAGCAGCGGCCTGGGCAGGGGCTCCGATACGCAGTATTTT. Its translation is CASSGLGRGSDTQYF.

The V call is TRBV6-1, the J call TRBJ1-1; 7 bases match TRBD1. The ends lost 3 bases at V and 4 bases at J; junction bases unmatched: 8. Germline V gene sequence: CDR1 MNHNS, CDR2 SASEGT. The CDR3 covers 15 residues. The CDR3 protein is CASSDNRGSTTEAFF. The CDR3 DNA reads as TGTGCCAGCAGTGACAACAGGGGATCAACCACTGAAGCTTTCTTT.

The chain combines TRBV2 with TRBJ2-3; D unresolved. V was cut by 7 bases and J by 1 base, with 9 bases left in between. Germline V CDR1 and CDR2: SNHLY, FYNNEI. This CDR3 is built from 13 residues. The CDR3 DNA follows: TGTGCCAGCAAGGCAAGCGGCACAGATACGCAGTATTTT. It codes for CASKASGTDTQYF.